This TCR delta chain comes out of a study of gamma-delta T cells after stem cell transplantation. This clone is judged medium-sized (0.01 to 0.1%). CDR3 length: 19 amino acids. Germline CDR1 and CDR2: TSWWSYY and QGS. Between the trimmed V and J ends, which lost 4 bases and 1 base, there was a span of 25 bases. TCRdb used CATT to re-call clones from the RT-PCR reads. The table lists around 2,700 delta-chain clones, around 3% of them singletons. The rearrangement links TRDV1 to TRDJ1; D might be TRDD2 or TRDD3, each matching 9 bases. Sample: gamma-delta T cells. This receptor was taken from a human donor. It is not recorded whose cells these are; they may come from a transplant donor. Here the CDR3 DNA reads TGTGCTCTTGGGGCGGCCTTCCTACGACCTGGGGGATTCACCGATAAACTCATCTTT. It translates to CALGAAFLRPGGFTDKLIF.